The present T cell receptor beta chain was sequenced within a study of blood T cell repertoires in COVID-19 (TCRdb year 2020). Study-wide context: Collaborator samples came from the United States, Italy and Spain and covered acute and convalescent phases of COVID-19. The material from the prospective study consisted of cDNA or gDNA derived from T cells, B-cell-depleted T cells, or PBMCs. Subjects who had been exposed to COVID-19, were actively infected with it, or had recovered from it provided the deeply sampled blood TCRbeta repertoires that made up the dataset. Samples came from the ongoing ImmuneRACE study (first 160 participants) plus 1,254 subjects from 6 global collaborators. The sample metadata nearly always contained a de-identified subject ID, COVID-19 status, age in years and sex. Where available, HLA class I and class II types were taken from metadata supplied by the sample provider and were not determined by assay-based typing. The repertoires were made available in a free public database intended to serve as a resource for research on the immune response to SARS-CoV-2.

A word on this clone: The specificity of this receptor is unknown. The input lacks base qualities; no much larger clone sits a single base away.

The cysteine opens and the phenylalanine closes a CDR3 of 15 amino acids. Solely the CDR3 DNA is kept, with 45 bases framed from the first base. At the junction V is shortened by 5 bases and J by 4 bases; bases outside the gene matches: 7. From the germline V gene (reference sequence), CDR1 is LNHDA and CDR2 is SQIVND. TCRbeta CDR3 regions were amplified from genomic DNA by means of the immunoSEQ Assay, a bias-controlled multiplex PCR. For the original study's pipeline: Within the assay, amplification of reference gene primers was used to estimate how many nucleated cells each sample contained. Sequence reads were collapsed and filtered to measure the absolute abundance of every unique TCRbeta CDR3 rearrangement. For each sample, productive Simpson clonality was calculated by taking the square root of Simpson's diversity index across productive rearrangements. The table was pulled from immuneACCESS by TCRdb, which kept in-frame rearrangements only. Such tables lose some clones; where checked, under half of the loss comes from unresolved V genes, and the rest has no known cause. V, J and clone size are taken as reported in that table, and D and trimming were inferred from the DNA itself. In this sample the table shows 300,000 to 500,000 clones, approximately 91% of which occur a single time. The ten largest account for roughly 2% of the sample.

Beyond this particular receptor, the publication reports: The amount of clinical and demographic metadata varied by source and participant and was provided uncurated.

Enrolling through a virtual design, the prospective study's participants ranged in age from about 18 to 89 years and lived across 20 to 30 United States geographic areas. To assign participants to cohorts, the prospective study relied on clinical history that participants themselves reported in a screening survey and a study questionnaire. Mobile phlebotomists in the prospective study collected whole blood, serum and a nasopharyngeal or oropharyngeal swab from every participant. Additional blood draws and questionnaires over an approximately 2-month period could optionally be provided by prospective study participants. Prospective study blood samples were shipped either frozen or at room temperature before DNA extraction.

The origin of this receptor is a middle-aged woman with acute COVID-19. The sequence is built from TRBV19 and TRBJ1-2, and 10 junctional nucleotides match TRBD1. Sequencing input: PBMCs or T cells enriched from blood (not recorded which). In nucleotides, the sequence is TGTGCCAGTAGTCCGACAGGGGGCTCGAGCTATGGCTACACCTTC. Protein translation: CASSPTGGSSYGYTF.